The 30 T cell receptor beta chains below were found in one sample sequenced in a study of blood T cell repertoires in COVID-19. Sequenced by immunoSEQ multiplex PCR; TCRdb stores in-frame clones only, minus some. Here the sample spans about 270,000 clones, 80% to 90% being singletons. Material: PBMCs or T cells enriched from blood (not recorded which). The receptor set was obtained from a woman aged 18-29 years who had recovered from COVID-19.

The V gene is TRBV5-1, the J gene TRBJ1-1; D is possibly TRBD1 (5 bases). CDR3 length: 14 amino acids. Germline values: CDR1 SGHRS, CDR2 YFSETQ. V lost 5 bases to trimming and J lost 5 bases, with 16 bases between them. CDR3 protein: CASRAWGVRTEAFF. CDR3 nucleotides: TGCGCCAGCAGGGCATGGGGGGTCAGGACTGAAGCTTTCTTT.

The chain combines TRBV7-6 with TRBJ1-4; TRBD1 might be the D (5 bases). Germline V gene data show CDR1 as SGHVS and CDR2 as FNYEAQ. V lost 0 bases, J lost 12 bases, and 8 bases lay in between. The CDR3 runs to 12 residues. CDR3 coding DNA: TGTGCCAGCAGCTTAGCGTCGGGGGAACTGTTTTTT. Protein: CASSLASGELFF.

This rearrangement joins TRBV19 to TRBJ1-5; the match to TRBD1 covers 10 bases. The length of the CDR3 is 14 residues. The germline gives CDR1 LNHDA, CDR2 SQIVND (reference sequence). V lost 10 bases, J lost 0 bases, and 3 bases stayed unmatched. This CDR3 is CATGTGDSNQPQHF. The CDR3 coding sequence is TGTGCCACCGGGACAGGGGATAGCAATCAGCCCCAGCATTTT.

This chain uses TRBV28 with TRBJ2-3; no clear D. The CDR3 is 15 residues long. Germline-derived CDR1 and CDR2 are MDHEN and SYDVKM. V lost 1 base and J 3 bases, leaving 11 bases between the germline ends. In DNA, the CDR3 is TGTGCCAGCAGTTTATCAGGTGATTCTACAGATACGCAGTATTTT. Its translation is CASSLSGDSTDTQYF.

This rearrangement joins TRBV18 to TRBJ2-7; 7 bases are shared with TRBD1. Germline values: CDR1 KGHSH, CDR2 LQKENI. Trimming took 4 bases from V and 0 from J; bases not matched to a gene: 6. This CDR3 spans 15 amino acids. The CDR3 DNA is TGTGCCAGCTCACGGGACAGCGTCAACTCCTACGAGCAGTACTTC. Its protein product is CASSRDSVNSYEQYF.

This chain connects TRBV27 to TRBJ1-6; D is possibly TRBD1 (6 bases). CDR1 is MNHEY and CDR2 is SMNVEV in the germline V gene (reference sequence). This CDR3 has 14 residues. V dropped 3 bases and J dropped 7 bases, with 10 bases sitting between them. For the CDR3, the DNA is TGTGCCAGCAGTTTTGACAGGCGAAATTCACCCCTCCACTTT. Translation gives CASSFDRRNSPLHF.

This sequence joins TRBV5-1 and TRBJ2-2; TRBD2 matches 9 bases. The trim removed 3 bases at V and 1 base at J, leaving 4 bases unmatched. The length of the CDR3 is 16 residues. Germline V lookup: CDR1 SGHRS, CDR2 YFSETQ. The CDR3 region has the DNA TGCGCCAGCAGCTCCCTGACTAGCGGGAACACCGGGGAGCTGTTTTTT. This gives the protein CASSSLTSGNTGELFF.

V gene TRBV27 combines with J gene TRBJ1-2, with a possible D match to TRBD1 (5 bases). Per germline, CDR1 MNHEY and CDR2 SMNVEV (reference sequence). V lost 4 bases, J lost 4 bases, and 13 bases lay in between. The CDR3 has 14 amino acids. The CDR3 region has the DNA TGTGCCAGCAGTTCAGGGTTAAGTTCCTATGGCTACACCTTC. Translation: CASSSGLSSYGYTF.

The chain has TRBV19 and TRBJ1-1; the D gene is possibly TRBD1 (5 bases). Germline V gene data show CDR1 as LNHDA and CDR2 as SQIVND (reference sequence). Trimming removed 7 bases from V and 2 bases from J, with 17 bases in between. The CDR3 runs 15 residues. Here the CDR3 reads CASKGQGRGNTEAFF. CDR3 DNA: TGTGCCAGTAAAGGGCAGGGTAGGGGAAACACTGAAGCTTTCTTT.

The chain links TRBV27 to TRBJ2-1, with 10 bases aligning to TRBD2. The CDR3 has 15 amino acids. Germline V lookup: CDR1 MNHEY, CDR2 SMNVEV (reference sequence). The J segment lost 0 bases and the V segment lost 8 bases, leaving 4 bases of the junction unmatched. CDR3 amino acids: CASSLAGSSYNEQFF. DNA of the CDR3: TGTGCCAGCTCACTAGCGGGGAGCTCCTACAATGAGCAGTTCTTC.

V gene TRBV2 combines with J gene TRBJ2-5, with TRBD2 identical over 10 bases. CDR3 length: 16 residues. J was trimmed by 5 bases and V by 1 base; bases with no gene match: 7. Germline values: CDR1 SNHLY, CDR2 FYNNEI. The DNA of the CDR3 is TGTGCCAGCAGTGAAGTCCGGCTAGCGGGGGTGGAGACCCAGTACTTC. It yields the protein CASSEVRLAGVETQYF.

The V and J genes are TRBV10-3 and TRBJ2-4; D might be TRBD1 (6 bases). This CDR3 spans 13 amino acids. Looked up from germline, CDR1 is ENHRY and CDR2 is SYGVKD. Trimming left V 3 bases short and J 7 bases short, with 10 bases between. The CDR3 nucleotides are TGTGCCATCAGTGAATCAGGGGCTAACATTCAGTACTTC. It codes for CAISESGANIQYF.

As DNA, the CDR3 is TGTGCCAGCTTAACGACAGGGGACCCTCGGGAGCAGTACTTC. It encodes CASLTTGDPREQYF. This chain uses TRBV18 with TRBJ2-7; 8 positions match TRBD1. The ends lost 7 bases at V and 7 bases at J; junction bases unmatched: 12. Germline CDR1 and CDR2: KGHSH and LQKENI. The CDR3 consists of 14 residues.

V usage is TRBV9 and J usage is TRBJ2-4, with D maybe TRBD1 (6 bases). This CDR3 region has 15 residues. The germline V and J ends were trimmed by 3 bases and 5 bases, with 15 bases remaining between them. Germline V gene sequence: CDR1 SGDLS, CDR2 YYNGEE. The CDR3 DNA reads TGTGCCAGCAGCGCGACAGGATCCTCCGAAAACATTCAGTACTTC. It translates to CASSATGSSENIQYF.

V usage is TRBV10-1 and J usage is TRBJ2-3; 8 bases match TRBD2. Per the germline V gene, CDR1 is WNHNN and CDR2 is SYGVQD (reference sequence). Trimming removed 6 bases from V and 2 bases from J; junction bases left unmatched: 10. The CDR3 spans 16 residues. For the CDR3, the DNA is TGCGCCAGCAGCCGAGGGAGCGGGGGCCCCACAGATACGCAGTATTTT. Translating gives CASSRGSGGPTDTQYF.

The chain has TRBV5-1 and TRBJ2-2, with 9 bases aligning to TRBD1. V gave up 5 bases and J gave up 1 base; unmatched junction bases: 3. The CDR3 contains 15 residues. CDR1 is SGHRS, CDR2 YFSETQ, per germline. The CDR3 protein is CASSQGQGNTGELFF. The CDR3 coding sequence is TGCGCCAGCAGTCAGGGACAGGGGAACACCGGGGAGCTGTTTTTT.

V gene TRBV3-1 (or the pseudogene TRBV3-2) combines with J gene TRBJ1-2, with D unresolved. CDR3 length equals 14 residues. Germline V CDR1 and CDR2: LGHDT, YNNKEL (reference sequence). V lost 5 bases to trimming and J lost 7 bases, with 17 bases between them. This chain's CDR3 is CASSLSLGGGGYTF. CDR3 nucleotides: TGTGCCAGCAGCTTAAGCCTGGGAGGAGGTGGCTACACCTTC.

J is TRBJ1-2 and V is TRBV14, with a weak D call TRBD1 (5 bases). Trimming shortened V by 0 bases and J by 5 bases, and 16 bases separated the two germline ends. CDR1 is SGHDN and CDR2 is FVKESK in the germline V gene. The CDR3 runs to 16 residues. This chain's CDR3 is CASSQETGGTLYGYTF. Written as DNA, the CDR3 is TGTGCCAGCAGCCAAGAGACGGGCGGGACGTTATATGGCTACACCTTC.

This chain links TRBV28 with TRBJ2-7, with D unclear. Per germline, CDR1 MDHEN and CDR2 SYDVKM. The CDR3 spans 16 residues. Trimming removed 4 bases from V and 3 bases from J, with 19 bases in between. The CDR3 region is CASSSTDIRPFYEQYF. CDR3 coding DNA: TGTGCCAGCAGTTCAACTGACATACGCCCTTTCTACGAGCAGTACTTC. The full variable domain, completed using reference TRBV28 and TRBJ2-7, is DVKVTQSSRYLVKRTGEKVFLECVQDMDHENMFWYRQDPGLGLRLIYFSYDVKMKEKGDIPEGYSVSREKKERFSLILESASTNQTSMYLCASSSTDIRPFYEQYFGPGTRLTVT.

This chain joins TRBV5-1 and TRBJ2-1; 16 bases match TRBD2. J was trimmed by 7 bases and V by 3 bases; bases with no gene match: 7. The CDR3 contains 17 residues. Germline values: CDR1 SGHRS, CDR2 YFSETQ. CDR3 in DNA: TGCGCCAGCAGCTCCGGGACTAGCGGGGGGGCCATGAATGAGCAGTTCTTC. Amino acid sequence: CASSSGTSGGAMNEQFF.

The V call is TRBV7-3, the J call TRBJ2-1, with a possible D match to TRBD1 (5 bases). The CDR3 runs 15 residues. The ends were cut back, 2 bases at V and 4 bases at J, with 12 bases in the middle. CDR1 SGHTA and CDR2 FQGTGA come from the germline V gene. The CDR3 region has the DNA TGTGCCAGCAGCTTACAGGGATCCGTGTACAATGAGCAGTTCTTC. It is translated as CASSLQGSVYNEQFF.

V gene TRBV28 combines with J gene TRBJ1-4, with a weak D call TRBD1 (6 bases). Germline V gene data show CDR1 as MDHEN and CDR2 as SYDVKM. This CDR3 region has 16 residues. V was shortened by 5 bases and J by 0 bases, with 13 bases between the two germline ends. CDR3 in DNA: TGTGCCAGCAGTCCCCCACAGGGAGCAACTAATGAAAAACTGTTTTTT. The encoded protein is CASSPPQGATNEKLFF.

The V call is TRBV19, the J call TRBJ1-5; TRBD1 might be the D (6 bases). Germline lookup yields CDR1 LNHDA and CDR2 SQIVND (reference sequence). V shed 1 base and J shed 6 bases, with 13 bases lying between them. This CDR3 comprises 15 residues. This CDR3 reads CASSIGQGNAQPQHF. CDR3 sequence (DNA): TGTGCCAGTAGTATAGGTCAGGGGAACGCTCAGCCCCAGCATTTT.

The chain employs TRBV11-2 and TRBJ2-1, with TRBD2 as a possible D gene (6 bases). Germline V gene lookup returns CDR1 SGHAT and CDR2 FQNNGV. V gave up 1 base and J gave up 7 bases, with 14 bases separating them. The CDR3 length is 15 residues. The CDR3 sequence is CASSLVPRRGNEQFF. CDR3 coding DNA: TGTGCCAGCAGCTTAGTCCCGCGGAGGGGAAATGAGCAGTTCTTC.

V usage is TRBV10-3 and J usage is TRBJ1-1, with D perhaps matching TRBD1 (5 bases). V lost 10 bases, J lost 11 bases, and 17 bases lay in between. CDR3 size: 11 residues. Looked up from germline, CDR1 is ENHRY and CDR2 is SYGVKD. Here the CDR3 DNA reads TGTGCCACTCGGAAGGACACTTTGGCTTTCTTT. Protein: CATRKDTLAFF.

The CDR3 bases are TGTGCCAGCAGCTCTGCCCGACAGGTCGTAGGCTACACCTTC. It specifies CASSSARQVVGYTF. This chain links TRBV27 with TRBJ1-2, with D possibly matching TRBD1 (6 bases). The CDR3 contains 14 residues. V gave up 6 bases and J gave up 8 bases, with 19 bases separating them. Germline V gene data show CDR1 as MNHEY and CDR2 as SMNVEV (reference sequence).

This chain connects TRBV6-5 to TRBJ2-2, with 9 bases lining up with TRBD1. The CDR3 runs 13 residues. Germline V lookup: CDR1 MNHEY, CDR2 SVGAGI. J gave up 7 bases and V 5 bases, and 2 bases lay outside the gene matches. The CDR3 coding sequence is TGTGCCAGCAGTCGGACAGGGGACGGGGAGCTGTTTTTT. Its protein product is CASSRTGDGELFF.

This clone was seen a single time. J is TRBJ1-2 and V is TRBV11-2; D may be TRBD1 (6 bases). The CDR3 extends over 15 amino acids. The V end lost 0 bases, the J end lost 8 bases, and 16 bases lay between the germline ends. Germline CDR1 SGHAT, CDR2 FQNNGV. The CDR3 nucleotides read TGTGCCAGCAGCTTAGAGGCAGGGGTAGTGCGGGGCTACACCTTC. It codes for CASSLEAGVVRGYTF.

CDR3 amino acids: CASSFRDWNTGELFF. In DNA form, the CDR3 reads TGTGCCAGCAGTTTCCGCGATTGGAACACCGGGGAGCTGTTTTTT. The V and J genes are TRBV27 and TRBJ2-2; D is unresolved. The CDR3 is made up of 15 amino acids. V dropped 3 bases and J dropped 1 base, with 9 bases sitting between them. Germline V gives CDR1 MNHEY, CDR2 SMNVEV (reference sequence).

This clone was observed a single time. This chain joins TRBV10-2 and TRBJ1-5; 7 nucleotides align to TRBD1. The CDR3 length is 15 residues. Per germline, CDR1 WSHSY and CDR2 SAAADI. With V trimmed by 8 bases and J by 2 bases, 9 bases remained unmatched. DNA of the CDR3: TGCGCCAGCCACACAGGGGTATTTGGCAATCAGCCCCAGCATTTT. Its protein product is CASHTGVFGNQPQHF.